This T cell receptor (beta chain) was sequenced in a study of long-term antiretroviral therapy in people with HIV. The assay, immunoSEQ v3.0, was run at survey level. TCRdb's copy holds only in-frame clones and misses some; the assay was immunoSEQ multiplex PCR. The sample records some 30,000 clones, 95% to 98% being singletons. Sequences were derived from unsorted PBMCs, sampled 7.6 years after starting antiretroviral therapy. This receptor was taken from a man aged 30 to 39 with HIV.

The CDR3 here is CASSGETGTYGYTF. CDR3 nucleotide sequence: TGTGCCAGCAGTGGAGAGACAGGCACATATGGCTACACCTTC. The V call is TRBV2, the J call TRBJ1-2, with D possibly being TRBD1 (6 bases). Germline V gives CDR1 SNHLY, CDR2 FYNNEI. V lost 4 bases and J lost 5, with 14 bases in between. This CDR3 has 14 residues.